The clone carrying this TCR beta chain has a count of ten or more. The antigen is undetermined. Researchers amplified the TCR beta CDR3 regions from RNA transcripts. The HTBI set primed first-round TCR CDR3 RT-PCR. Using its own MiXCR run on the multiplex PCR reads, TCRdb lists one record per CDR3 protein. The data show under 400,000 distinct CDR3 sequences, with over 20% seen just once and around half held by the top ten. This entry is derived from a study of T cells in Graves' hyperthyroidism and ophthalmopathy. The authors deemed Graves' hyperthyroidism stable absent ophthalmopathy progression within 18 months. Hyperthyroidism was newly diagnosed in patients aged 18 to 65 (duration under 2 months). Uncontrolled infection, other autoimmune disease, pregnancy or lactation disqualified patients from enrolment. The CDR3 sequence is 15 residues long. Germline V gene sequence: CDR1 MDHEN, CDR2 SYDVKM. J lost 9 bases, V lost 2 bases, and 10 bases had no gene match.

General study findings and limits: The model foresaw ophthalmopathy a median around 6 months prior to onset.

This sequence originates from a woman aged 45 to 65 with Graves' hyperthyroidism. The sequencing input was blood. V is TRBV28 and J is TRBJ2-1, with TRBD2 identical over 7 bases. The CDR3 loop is CASSLIGGGPGEQFF. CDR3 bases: TGTGCCAGCAGTTTAATTGGGGGAGGGCCTGGTGAGCAGTTCTTC.